Described below is a single T cell receptor beta chain sequence and its context. The antigen remains unidentified. Production of TCR beta cDNA relied on 5'RACE template switching with UMIs. TCRdb reanalyzed the 5' RACE reads, giving one entry per CDR3 protein sequence and no DNA. The sample table includes 200,000 to 300,000 distinct CDR3 sequences. The sample is drawn from a study of T cells expressing NK-cell markers. Overall study: From sorted CD3+CD56+NKG2C+, CD3+CD56+NKG2C- and CD3+CD56-NKG2C+ T cells came the TCR beta repertoires.

Whole-study results and caveats: The CD3+CD56-NKG2C+ fraction of a handful of donors was also led by these clonotypes.

The germline gives CDR1 SQVTM, CDR2 ANQGSEA. The CDR3 is made up of 15 amino acids. The receptor was isolated from a woman aged 18 to 75 in good health. The J gene is TRBJ2-1, the V gene TRBV29-1; the D gene TCRdb calls, TRBD1, cannot be checked with no DNA. Sequencing used blood T cells: a sorted CD56 or NKG2C T cell subset, CD4+ or CD8+ T cells, or bulk PBMC T cells (not recorded which). CDR3 residues: CSVLPDRVAYNEQFF.